The source of this T cell receptor beta chain is a study of blood T cell repertoires in COVID-19. Here immunoSEQ multiplex PCR was the method, and the copy in TCRdb shows in-frame clones only, minus some. The sample lists roughly 250,000 clones; roughly 83% were seen once. There are 14 residues in the CDR3. The germline V and J ends were trimmed by 4 bases and 3 bases, with 11 bases remaining between them. Germline V gene sequence: CDR1 SGHRS, CDR2 YFSETQ. Comment on this clone: The same CDR3 can be traced to other DNA sequences in this sample.

Recovery meant two consecutive negative NP/OP PCR tests, professional clearance, or resolved symptoms. Material: PBMCs or T cells enriched from blood (not recorded which). The source of this sequence is a woman between 45 and 65 years old who had recovered from COVID-19. The chain joins TRBV5-1 to TRBJ1-5, with TRBD1 as a possible D gene (6 bases). CDR3 region: CASSLWGHNQPQHF. CDR3 bases: TGCGCCAGCAGCCTGTGGGGGCACAATCAGCCCCAGCATTTT.